The clone carrying this T cell receptor (beta chain) was picked up a small number of times. The antigen remains undetermined. This entry comes from a study of T cells in narcolepsy. Overall study results and limits: Comparing one patient's CSF and blood CD4+ clonotypes highlighted HCRT- and TRIB2-specific autoreactive clonotypes.

The data were produced by immunoSEQ multiplex PCR, yet TCRdb's version contains in-frame clones alone and is incomplete. The sample shows tens of thousands of clones, 82% of them seen only once. The sample was CD45RA- memory CD4+ T cells from PBMCs. The receptor was isolated from a human donor with narcolepsy.

CDR3 nucleotides: TGTGCCAGCAATGTAGACACCGGGACAGGGACTAACTATGGCTACACCTTC. It yields the protein CASNVDTGTGTNYGYTF. This rearrangement joins TRBV27 to TRBJ1-2; TRBD1 agrees at 9 bases. Trimming removed 7 bases from V and 0 bases from J; junction bases left unmatched: 12. This CDR3 spans 17 amino acids. Looked up from germline, CDR1 is MNHEY and CDR2 is SMNVEV (reference sequence).